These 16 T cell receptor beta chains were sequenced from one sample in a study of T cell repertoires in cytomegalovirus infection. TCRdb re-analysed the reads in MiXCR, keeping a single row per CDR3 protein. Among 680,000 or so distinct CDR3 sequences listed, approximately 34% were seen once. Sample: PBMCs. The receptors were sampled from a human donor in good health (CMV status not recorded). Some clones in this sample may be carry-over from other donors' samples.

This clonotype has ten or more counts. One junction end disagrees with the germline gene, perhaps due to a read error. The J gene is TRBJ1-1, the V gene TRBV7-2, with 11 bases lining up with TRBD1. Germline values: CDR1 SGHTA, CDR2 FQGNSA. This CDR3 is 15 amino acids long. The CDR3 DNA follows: TGTGCCAGCAGCGTAGCCGGACAGGGGGCCACTGAAGCTTTCTTT. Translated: CASSVAGQGATEAFF.

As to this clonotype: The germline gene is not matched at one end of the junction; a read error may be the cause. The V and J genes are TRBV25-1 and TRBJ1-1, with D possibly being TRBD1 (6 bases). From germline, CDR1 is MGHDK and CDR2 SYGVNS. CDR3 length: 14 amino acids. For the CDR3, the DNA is TGTGCCGGCAGTGGCTGGGACACCCAAACTGAAGCTTTCTTT. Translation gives CAGSGWDTQTEAFF.

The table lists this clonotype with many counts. In DNA form, the CDR3 reads TGTGCCAGCAGCACCGACAGGGGGTCCTACAATGAGCAGTTCTTC. Residues: CASSTDRGSYNEQFF. The chain is built from TRBV7-2 and TRBJ2-1, with 9 bases fitting TRBD1. CDR1 and CDR2 from the germline V gene are SGHTA and FQGNSA. The ends lost 5 bases at V and 1 base at J; junction bases unmatched: 3. The CDR3 contains 15 residues.

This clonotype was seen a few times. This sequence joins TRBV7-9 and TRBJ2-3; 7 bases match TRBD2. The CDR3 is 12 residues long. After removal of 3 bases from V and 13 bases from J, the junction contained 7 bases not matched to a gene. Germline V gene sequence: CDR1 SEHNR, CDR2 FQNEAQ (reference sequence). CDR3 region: CASSFPSGPKYF. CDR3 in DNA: TGTGCCAGCAGCTTCCCTAGCGGACCGAAGTATTTT.

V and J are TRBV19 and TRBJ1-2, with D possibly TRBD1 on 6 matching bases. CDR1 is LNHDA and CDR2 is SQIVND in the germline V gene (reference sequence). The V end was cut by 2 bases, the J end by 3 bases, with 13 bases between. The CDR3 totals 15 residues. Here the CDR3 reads CASSIPGGADYGYTF. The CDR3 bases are TGTGCCAGTAGTATACCCGGGGGCGCAGACTATGGCTACACCTTC.

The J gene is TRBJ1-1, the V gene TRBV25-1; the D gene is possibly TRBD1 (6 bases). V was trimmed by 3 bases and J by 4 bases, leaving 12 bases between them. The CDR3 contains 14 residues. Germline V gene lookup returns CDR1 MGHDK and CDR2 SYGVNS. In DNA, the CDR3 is TGTGCCAGCAGTGATTTAGGGGGGTCCACTGAAGCTTTCTTT. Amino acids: CASSDLGGSTEAFF. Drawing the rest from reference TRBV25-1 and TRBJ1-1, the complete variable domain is EADIYQTPRYLVIGTGKKITLECSQTMGHDKMYWYQQDPGMELHLIHYSYGVNSTEKGDLSSESTVSRIRTEHFPLTLESARPSHTSQYLCASSDLGGSTEAFFGQGTRLTVV.

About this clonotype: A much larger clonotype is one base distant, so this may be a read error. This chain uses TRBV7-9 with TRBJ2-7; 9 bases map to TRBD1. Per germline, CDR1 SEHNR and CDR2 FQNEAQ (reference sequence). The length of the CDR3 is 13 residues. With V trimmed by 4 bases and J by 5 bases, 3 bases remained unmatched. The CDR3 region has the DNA TGTGCCAGCAGCTGGGACAGGGAGGACGAGCAGTACTTC. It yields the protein CASSWDREDEQYF.

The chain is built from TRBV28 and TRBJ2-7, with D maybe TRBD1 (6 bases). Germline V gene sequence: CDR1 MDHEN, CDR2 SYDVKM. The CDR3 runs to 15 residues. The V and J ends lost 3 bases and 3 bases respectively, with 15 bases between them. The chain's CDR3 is CASSLPGVFHYEQYF. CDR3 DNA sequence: TGTGCCAGCAGTTTGCCAGGGGTCTTTCACTACGAGCAGTACTTC.

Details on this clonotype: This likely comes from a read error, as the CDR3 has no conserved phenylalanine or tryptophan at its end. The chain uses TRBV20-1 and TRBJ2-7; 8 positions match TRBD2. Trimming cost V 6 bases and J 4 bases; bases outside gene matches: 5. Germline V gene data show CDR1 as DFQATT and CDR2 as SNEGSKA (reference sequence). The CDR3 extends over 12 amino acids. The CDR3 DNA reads TGCAGTGCCGCGGGGGGTCGGTACGAGCAGTACTTA. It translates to CSAAGGRYEQYL.

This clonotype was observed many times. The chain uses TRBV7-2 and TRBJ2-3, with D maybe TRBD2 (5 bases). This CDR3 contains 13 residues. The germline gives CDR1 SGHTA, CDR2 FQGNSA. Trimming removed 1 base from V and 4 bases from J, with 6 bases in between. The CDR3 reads CASSLGAADTQYF. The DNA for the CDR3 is TGTGCCAGCAGCTTAGGAGCGGCAGATACGCAGTATTTT.

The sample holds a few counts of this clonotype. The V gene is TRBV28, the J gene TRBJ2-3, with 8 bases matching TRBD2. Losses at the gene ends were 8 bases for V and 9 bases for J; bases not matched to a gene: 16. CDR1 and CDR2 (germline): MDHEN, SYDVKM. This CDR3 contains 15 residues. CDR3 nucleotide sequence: TGTGCCAGCCGGTCCTCCGGGACTAGGGGGGGAACGCAGTATTTT. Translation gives CASRSSGTRGGTQYF. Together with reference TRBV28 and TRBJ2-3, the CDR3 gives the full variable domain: DVKVTQSSRYLVKRTGEKVFLECVQDMDHENMFWYRQDPGLGLRLIYFSYDVKMKEKGDIPEGYSVSREKKERFSLILESASTNQTSMYLCASRSSGTRGGTQYFGPGTRLTVL.

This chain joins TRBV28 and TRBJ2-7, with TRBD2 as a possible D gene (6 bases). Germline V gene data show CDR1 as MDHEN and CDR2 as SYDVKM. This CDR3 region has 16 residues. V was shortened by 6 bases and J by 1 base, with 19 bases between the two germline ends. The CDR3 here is CASRPRVTRNSYEQYF. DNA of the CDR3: TGTGCCAGCAGGCCACGAGTGACTAGGAATTCCTACGAGCAGTACTTC.

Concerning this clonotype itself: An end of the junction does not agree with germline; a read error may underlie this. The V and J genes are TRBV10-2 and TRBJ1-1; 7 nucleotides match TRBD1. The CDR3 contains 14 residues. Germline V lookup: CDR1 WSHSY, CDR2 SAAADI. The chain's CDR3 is CASSVTGENIEAFF. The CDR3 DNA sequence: TGCGCCAGCAGCGTAACAGGGGAGAACATTGAAGCTTTCTTT.

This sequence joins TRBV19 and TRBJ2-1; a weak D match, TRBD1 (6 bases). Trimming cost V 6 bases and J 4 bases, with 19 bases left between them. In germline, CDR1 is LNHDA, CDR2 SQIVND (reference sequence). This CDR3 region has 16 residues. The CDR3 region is CASSAFQGLSYNEQFF. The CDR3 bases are TGTGCCAGTAGCGCTTTTCAGGGGCTATCTTACAATGAGCAGTTCTTC.

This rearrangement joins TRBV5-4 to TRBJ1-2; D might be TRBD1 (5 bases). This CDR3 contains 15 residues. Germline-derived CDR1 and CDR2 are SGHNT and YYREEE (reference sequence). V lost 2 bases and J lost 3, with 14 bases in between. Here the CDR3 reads CASSFQTVRHYGYTF. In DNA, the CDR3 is TGTGCCAGCAGCTTCCAGACAGTGAGACACTATGGCTACACCTTC.

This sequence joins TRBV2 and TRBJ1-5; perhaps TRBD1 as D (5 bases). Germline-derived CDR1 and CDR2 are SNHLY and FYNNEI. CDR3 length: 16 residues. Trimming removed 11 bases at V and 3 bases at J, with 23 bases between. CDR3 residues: CASQGPRALNNQPQHF. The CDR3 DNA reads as TGTGCCTCCCAGGGCCCCAGGGCCTTAAACAATCAGCCCCAGCATTTT. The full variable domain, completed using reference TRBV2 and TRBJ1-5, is EPEVTQTPSHQVTQMGQEVILRCVPISNHLYFYWYRQILGQKVEFLVSFYNNEISEKSEIFDDQFSVERPDGSNFTLKIRSTKLEDSAMYFCASQGPRALNNQPQHFGDGTRLSIL.